The 6 T cell receptor beta chains presented below share a single source sample, sequenced in a study of OX40 agonist ivuxolimab in advanced cancers. Profiling relied on immunoSEQ multiplex PCR, and the TCRdb table lists in-frame clones only, not all of them. This sample has 15,000 to 20,000 clones, with approximately 80% found just once. The sequenced sample was CD4+ or CD8+ T cells sorted from blood, obtained in a trial of the OX40 agonist ivuxolimab. The receptors stem from an adult with an advanced solid tumor such as melanoma, head and neck, liver or kidney cancer.

The chain couples TRBV9 to TRBJ2-2; 7 bases agree with TRBD1. CDR3 length: 16 residues. Per the germline V gene, CDR1 is SGDLS and CDR2 is YYNGEE. After removal of 1 base from V and 1 base from J, the junction contained 4 bases not matched to a gene. The CDR3 DNA reads as TGTGCCAGCAGCGTAAGCAGGGACAGGAACACCGGGGAGCTGTTTTTT. Protein sequence: CASSVSRDRNTGELFF.

V is TRBV5-1 and J is TRBJ1-5; D gene ambiguous. Germline CDR1 and CDR2: SGHRS and YFSETQ. Trimming pared 0 bases from V and 0 bases from J, leaving 4 bases between. This CDR3 has 14 residues. CDR3 amino acids: CASSLGLSNQPQHF. The CDR3 DNA reads TGCGCCAGCAGCTTGGGGCTTAGCAATCAGCCCCAGCATTTT.

V and J are TRBV28 and TRBJ2-3; 10 nucleotides match TRBD2. Germline CDR1 reads MDHEN; CDR2 reads SYDVKM. J was trimmed by 2 bases and V by 5 bases; bases with no gene match: 10. The CDR3 is 17 residues long. DNA of the CDR3: TGTGCCAGCAGTCCTCAGTCTAGCGGGAGAAACACAGATACGCAGTATTTT. It specifies CASSPQSSGRNTDTQYF.

V usage is TRBV6-1 and J usage is TRBJ2-1; TRBD2 aligns across 9 bases. Germline values: CDR1 MNHNS, CDR2 SASEGT. CDR3 size: 15 residues. V trimming: 2 bases; J trimming: 1 base; junction bases outside the gene matches: 0. The CDR3 sequence: CASSELAGSYNEQFF. CDR3 bases: TGTGCCAGCAGTGAACTAGCGGGGTCCTACAATGAGCAGTTCTTC.

The chain joins TRBV4-2 to TRBJ2-5; 11 bases are a match to TRBD2. The CDR3 has 17 residues. With 3 bases clipped from V and 2 bases from J, the junction kept 8 bases outside the gene matches. CDR1 is LGHNA and CDR2 is YNFKEQ in the germline V gene. The DNA for the CDR3 is TGTGCCAGCAGCCACTATCCGGGACTAGCGGATCAAGAGACCCAGTACTTC. This codes for CASSHYPGLADQETQYF.

The gene calls are TRBV29-1 and TRBJ2-7, with 11 nucleotides matching TRBD1. The CDR3 totals 14 residues. Per germline, CDR1 SQVTM and CDR2 ANQGSEA. The V and J ends lost 0 bases and 6 bases, in that order; junction bases with no gene match: 4. The CDR3 protein is CSVEEGDRGIEQYF. Written as DNA, the CDR3 is TGCAGCGTTGAAGAGGGGGACAGGGGGATCGAGCAGTACTTC.